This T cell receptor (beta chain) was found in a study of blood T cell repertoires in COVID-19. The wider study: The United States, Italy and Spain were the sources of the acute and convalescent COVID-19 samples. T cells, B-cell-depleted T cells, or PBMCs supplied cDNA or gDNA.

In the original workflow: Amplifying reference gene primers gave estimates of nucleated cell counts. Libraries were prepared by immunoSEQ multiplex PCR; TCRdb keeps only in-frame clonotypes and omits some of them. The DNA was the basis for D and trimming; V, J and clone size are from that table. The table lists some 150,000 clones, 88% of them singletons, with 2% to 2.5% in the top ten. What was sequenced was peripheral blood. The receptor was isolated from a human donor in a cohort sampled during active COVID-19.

The CDR3 region has the DNA TGTGCCAGCAGCTTAGGGGCGGGCACCACAGATACGCAGTATTTT. Translation gives CASSLGAGTTDTQYF. This sequence joins TRBV11-3 and TRBJ2-3, with a weak D call TRBD2 (5 bases). The CDR3 extends over 15 amino acids. CDR1 and CDR2 from the germline V gene are SGHNT and YENEEA. Trimming took off 1 base at V and 2 bases at J, with 10 bases between the two ends.